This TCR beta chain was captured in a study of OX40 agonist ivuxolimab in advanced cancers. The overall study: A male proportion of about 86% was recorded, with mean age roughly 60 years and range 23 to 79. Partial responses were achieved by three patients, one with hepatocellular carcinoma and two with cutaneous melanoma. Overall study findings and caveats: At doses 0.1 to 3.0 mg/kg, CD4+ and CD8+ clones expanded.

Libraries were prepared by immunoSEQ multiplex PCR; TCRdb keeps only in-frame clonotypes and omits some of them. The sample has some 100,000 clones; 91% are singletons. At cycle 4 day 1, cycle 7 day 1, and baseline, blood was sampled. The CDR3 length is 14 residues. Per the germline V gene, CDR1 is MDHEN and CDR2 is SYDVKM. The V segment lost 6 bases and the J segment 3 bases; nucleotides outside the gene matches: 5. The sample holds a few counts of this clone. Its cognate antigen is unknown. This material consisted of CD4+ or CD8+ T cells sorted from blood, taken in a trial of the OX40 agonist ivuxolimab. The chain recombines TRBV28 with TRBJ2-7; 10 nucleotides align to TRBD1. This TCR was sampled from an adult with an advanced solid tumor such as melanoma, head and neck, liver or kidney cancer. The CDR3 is CASRPGQGIYEQYF. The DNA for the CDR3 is TGTGCCAGCAGACCGGGACAGGGGATCTACGAGCAGTACTTC.